This T cell receptor beta chain was sequenced during a study of cytomegalovirus exposure and HLA in healthy donors (dated by TCRdb to about 2017). General notes on the study: An earlier analysis of some 500 of the donors reported about 250 Gb of sequence data and some 120 million unique TCR beta sequences from roughly 200 million T cells. The study was designed to test whether signatures of past pathogen exposure could be identified by cataloging public T cell receptors. HLA typing included class I and class II loci at four-digit resolution. Using immunosequencing, the study profiled T cell repertoires from about 650 subjects and related those repertoires to cytomegalovirus serostatus. About 310 gigabases of sequencing data and 78 million or so unique TCR sequences were included in an early release covering several hundred HLA-typed donors. Across about 380 genotyped donors of the cohort, an average of approximately 220,000 unique TCR beta nucleotide sequences per donor were sequenced, and approximately 19% of those sequences were non-productive. Rather than using new phenotypic data, the later analysis identified candidate immune exposures from TCR beta sequences and from how often those sequences occurred across donors. Among the roughly 400 genotyped donors, around 81% belonged to the genetic ancestry cluster associated with self-reported Caucasian donors. Typing coverage varied by locus: roughly 629-640 donors for A, B, C, DRB1 and DQB1; more than 500 for DQA1; 606 for DPA1; approximately 450 for DPB1. An earlier analysis of around 580 of the donors used high-throughput TCR beta sequencing to judge whether each TCR beta V gene segment behaved as functional or pseudogenic. Roughly five DR-DQ haplotypes were handled as single units for association and clustering because linkage in the cohort was strong. To predict cytomegalovirus infection status, the study combined high-throughput TCR immunosequencing, statistical association of individual TCRs with disease status, and machine learning. A later analysis re-analyzed previously published TCR beta repertoires from 660 or so donors and added high-resolution HLA genotyping to study TCR occurrence patterns. Genome-wide SNP genotypes for about 65% of the roughly 700 donors were used in a later genetic analysis, which treated that subset as a discovery cohort. In addition to the first cohort of roughly 670 subjects, a separate validation cohort of 120 different subjects was used. All discovery cohort repertoires had been generated using a single sequencing platform. Donor age, sex, ethnicity and CMV serostatus were compiled alongside the repertoire data. Summary of the overall study and its limitations: Most CMV-associated TCR beta chains appeared to be HLA-restricted in a later analysis, and the HLA associations seemed to be driven largely by CMV exposure. Compared with equally common non-associated chains, HLA-associated TCR beta chains in a later analysis were more clonally expanded and had lower generation probabilities. Broadly in line with IMGT annotations, most TCR beta V segments showed up in productive rearrangements about 87% or about 30% of the time in an earlier analysis of roughly 590 of the donors. According to a later genetic analysis, donors in an Asian-associated ancestry cluster had fewer N-insertions in productive TCRs than the roughly 670-donor mean. A further reported finding was that TCR beta sequences accurately predicted the HLA-A and HLA-B alleles for most subjects in the first cohort. The sequencing pipeline was judged likely to have produced a cluster of highly shared sequence variants as a technical artifact. Most TCR sequences were seen in very few donors, while some public TCRs were found in many individuals. According to the authors, the approach could potentially be generalized to other disease states and immunological phenotypes. Because HLA typing was unavailable for some donors at each locus, only the typed subset was used in association tests. In a later genetic analysis, a missense DCLRE1C variant was associated with V-gene and J-gene trimming of TCR beta chains, and the association was replicated in an independent cohort. Because the 87-base-pair reads could not distinguish some IMGT-functional V segments, including TRBV6-2 and TRBV6-3, those segments were excluded. Immune exposure information for the cohort was limited to CMV serostatus. A total of roughly 160 TCR beta chains were listed by the study as associated with cytomegalovirus. In a later analysis, around 17,000 TCR beta sequences were associated with specific HLA alleles at a false discovery rate of 0.05. According to a later analysis, parvovirus B19, influenza, CMV and Epstein-Barr virus appeared linked to several top co-occurrence clusters. The earlier analysis of fewer than 750 of the donors excluded fewer than 20 rarely observed V segments, including chromosome 9 orphons, because counts were too low. In this cohort, only TCR beta chains were sequenced, and detectable features were limited by the absence of alpha or paired-chain data. Correlated functional status among segregating V segments might be attributable to linkage disequilibrium, but an unknown experimental factor could not be ruled out. The classifier was reported to diagnose cytomegalovirus status with high specificity and sensitivity in both the original and validation cohorts. Strong co-occurrence of HLA alleles, especially DR and DQ, made assigning TCR associations to individual alleles difficult. In vitro tests confirmed that a few of the cytomegalovirus-associated TCR beta chains recognize cytomegalovirus antigens. According to a later analysis, TCR association rates differed among HLA loci, with DRB1 alleles showing the most associated TCRs and HLA-C alleles showing the fewest. Roughly uniform sequencing depth across donors was assumed in presence/absence analyses, although this assumption may not hold.

Library creation used the immunoSEQ multiplex PCR assay. For the multiplex PCR, a mixture combining 60 forward primers for TCR Vbeta segments and 13 reverse primers for TCR Jbeta segments was used. The CDR3 region of rearranged TCR beta genes was amplified from genomic DNA with a multiplex PCR assay. On the Illumina HiSeq System, the amplified TCR beta libraries were sequenced as 87-base-pair reads. As for the original processing: In a later analysis, roughly 80 million unique TCR beta chains were counted across the approximately 640 repertoires, and roughly 10 million of these chains were shared by at least two donors. Raw reads were error-corrected and collapsed into unique sequences by a nearest-neighbor algorithm in which closely related sequences were merged to remove PCR and sequencing errors. CDR3 sequences were aligned to IMGT reference sequences to assign V, D and J gene segments. For a sequence to be retained, at least a six-nucleotide match to both a V gene segment and a J gene segment was required. Rearrangements were called productive when the CDR3 lacked stop codons and stayed in frame with V and J; all others were non-productive. CDR3 was defined by IMGT convention, running from the second conserved V-encoded cysteine to the conserved J-encoded phenylalanine. In an earlier analysis of more than 550 of the donors, sequences lacking an unambiguous match to a single V gene segment were excluded. In an earlier analysis of 587 of the donors, a V segment was called functional when productive rearrangements were above 56.7%, and segregating when the standard deviation between donors exceeded 5%. To diagnose cytomegalovirus status from the catalog of TCR beta chain sequences, a statistical classification framework was built. In a later analysis, V and J genes were assigned by comparing TCR nucleotide sequences against IMGT/GENE-DB human TR gene sequences. The TCRdist pipeline was used in a later analysis to assign CDR3 sequences and most-parsimonious VDJ recombination scenarios. In a later analysis, each TCR beta chain was defined by its CDR3 amino acid sequence together with its V-gene family, and reads lacking a unique V-gene family were excluded. To address suspected cross-contamination and a sequencing artifact, a later analysis removed roughly 640 highly shared, low-generation-probability nucleotide sequences. In a later analysis, a clonal expansion index for each public chain was calculated from normalized within-repertoire ranks of inferred template counts. Generation probabilities in a later analysis came from a VDJ recombination model fitted to out-of-frame rearrangements, and those results were checked against IGoR. In a later analysis, hypergeometric tests were used to score TCR-TCR, TCR-HLA and TCR-CMV co-occurrence, with a repertoire-size bias correction applied to TCR pairs. In a later analysis, false discovery rates were estimated by permuting HLA or CMV assignments 20 times. In a later analysis, co-occurring TCRs were grouped with DBSCAN, and TCRdist sequence similarity was added when clustering was performed within HLA-allele-positive subsets. For co-occurrence clustering, repertoires with fewer than 30,000 or more than 120,000 public chains were excluded, along with a handful of repertoires with anomalous nucleotide sharing. TCRdb stores this immuneACCESS table with in-frame sequences only. Part of the clones is absent; in the studies checked, under half of the shortfall reflects unresolved V genes, and no reason is known for the rest. The V and J calls and the clone size are those of that table, but D and trimming were determined from the DNA. The sample table contains 100,000 to 150,000 clones; only one count was recorded for around two thirds of them. Approximately 8.2% of the sample goes to the ten largest clones.

The count of this clone is one. The clone's antigen remains unknown. No qualities accompany the bases; no much larger clone lies one base away. Its CDR3 holds 16 amino acids, cysteine through phenylalanine. The retained sequence is limited to the CDR3, 48 bases, with the frame set at the first base. CDR1 and CDR2 were assigned from the germline V gene as SNHLY and FYNNEI. Trimming takes 4 bases off V and 4 bases off J; junction bases not matched to a gene: 9. The cohort consisted of 600 to 700 healthy bone marrow donors. All cohort members were sampled while nominally healthy, although unrecorded immune exposures were likely present. The donor tested CMV seropositive, placing the donor among the roughly 300 seropositive members of the cohort. A peripheral blood sample was provided by each donor, and peripheral blood mononuclear cells were used for TCR beta sequencing. The Qiagen DNeasy Blood Extraction Kit was used to extract genomic DNA from the blood cell samples.

Sequenced input: PBMCs. The rearranged segments are TRBV2 and TRBJ2-1, and 8 bases in between align with TRBD1. This TCR derives from a woman aged 40 to 49 in good health and CMV-seropositive. The nucleotides are TGTGCCAGCAGTGCTGAGGCAGGGGGCCGATACAATGAGCAGTTCTTC. Translation gives CASSAEAGGRYNEQFF.